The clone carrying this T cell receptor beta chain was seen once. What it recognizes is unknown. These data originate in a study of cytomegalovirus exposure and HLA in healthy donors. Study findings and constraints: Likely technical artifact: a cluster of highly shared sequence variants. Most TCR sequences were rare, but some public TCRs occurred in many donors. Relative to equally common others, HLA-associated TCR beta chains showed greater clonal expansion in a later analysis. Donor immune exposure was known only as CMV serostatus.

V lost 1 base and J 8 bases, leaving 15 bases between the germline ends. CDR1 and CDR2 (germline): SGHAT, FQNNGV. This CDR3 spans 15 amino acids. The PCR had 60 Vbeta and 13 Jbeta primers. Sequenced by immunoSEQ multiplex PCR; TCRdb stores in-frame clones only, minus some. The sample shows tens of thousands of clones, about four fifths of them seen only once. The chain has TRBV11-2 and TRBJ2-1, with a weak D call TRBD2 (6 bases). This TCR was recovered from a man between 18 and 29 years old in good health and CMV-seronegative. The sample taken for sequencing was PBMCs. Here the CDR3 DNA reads TGTGCCAGCAGCTTAGGCGTTCTACTAGCCTATGAGCAGTTCTTC. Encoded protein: CASSLGVLLAYEQFF.